This T cell receptor beta chain was sequenced for a study of cytomegalovirus exposure and HLA in healthy donors. Whole-study findings and limits: Researchers left out some V segments, among them TRBV6-2 and TRBV6-3, as indistinguishable. Overall, roughly 150 TCR beta chains were annotated as cytomegalovirus-associated.

Primers included in the PCR were 60 Vbeta and 13 Jbeta primers. The table came from immunoSEQ multiplex PCR; TCRdb's copy has only in-frame clones and leaves some out. Of 150,000 to 200,000 clones listed, 80% to 85% are singletons. Germline-derived CDR1 and CDR2 are SGHRS and YFSETQ. CDR3 size: 14 residues. V lost 6 bases and J lost 5; bases outside the gene matches: 7. With regard to this clone: What it recognizes is unknown.

Sequencing was carried out using PBMCs. The J gene is TRBJ1-1, the V gene TRBV5-1; 10 nucleotides align to TRBD1. This sequence was found in a man in his forties or fifties in good health and CMV-seropositive. CDR3 nucleotides: TGCGCCAGCACCGGGACAGGGGTGAGGACTGAAGCTTTCTTT. It specifies CASTGTGVRTEAFF.